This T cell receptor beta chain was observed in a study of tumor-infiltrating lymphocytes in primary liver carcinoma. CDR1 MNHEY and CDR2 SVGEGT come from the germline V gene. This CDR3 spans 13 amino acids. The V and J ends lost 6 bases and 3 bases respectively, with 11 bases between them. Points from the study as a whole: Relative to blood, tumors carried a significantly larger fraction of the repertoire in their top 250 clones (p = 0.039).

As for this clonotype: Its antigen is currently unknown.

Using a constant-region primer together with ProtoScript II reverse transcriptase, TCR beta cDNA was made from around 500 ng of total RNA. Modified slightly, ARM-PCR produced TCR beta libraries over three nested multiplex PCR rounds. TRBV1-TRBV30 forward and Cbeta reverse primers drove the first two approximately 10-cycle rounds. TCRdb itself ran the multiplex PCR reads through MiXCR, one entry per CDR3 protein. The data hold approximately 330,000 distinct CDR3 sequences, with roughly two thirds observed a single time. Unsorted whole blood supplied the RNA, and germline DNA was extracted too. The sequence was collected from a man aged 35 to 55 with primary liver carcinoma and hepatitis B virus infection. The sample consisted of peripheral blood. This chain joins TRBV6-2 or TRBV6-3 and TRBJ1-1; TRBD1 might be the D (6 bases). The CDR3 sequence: CASRHREDTEAFF. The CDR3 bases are TGTGCCAGCAGACACAGGGAGGACACTGAAGCTTTCTTT.